Here is one TCR beta chain with its context. The antigen remains undetermined. This sample was included in a study of T cells in tumors after PD-1 blockade. Points from the study as a whole: Blood contained 35% to 50% of the tumor's TCR clonotypes.

Germline V gene sequence: CDR1 SGHRS, CDR2 YFSETQ. Trimming took 2 bases from V and 5 from J, leaving 10 bases between them. The CDR3 contains 13 residues. Generated by immunoSEQ multiplex PCR, the TCRdb table keeps only in-frame clones and is missing some. The profile covers tens of thousands of clones, with 73% appearing a single time and about two fifths taken by the ten largest. The sequence was obtained from a human donor with basal cell carcinoma. The genes are TRBV5-1 and TRBJ2-5; D remains unclear. The material was PBMCs, obtained after anti-PD-1 treatment. The CDR3 region is CASSFGPLETQYF. The CDR3 DNA reads as TGCGCCAGCAGCTTTGGCCCGCTTGAGACCCAGTACTTC.